These 27 T cell receptor beta chains came from one sample sequenced in a study of T-cell reconstitution after alpha-beta-depleted transplantation in children. Preparation of the TCRbeta library involved a method that used unique molecular identifiers. TCRdb re-derived calls from the PCR reads in MiXCR, one entry per CDR3 protein. Altogether a few hundred thousand distinct CDR3 sequences are present, around 27% being singletons, with the ten largest covering under 45%. This sample comprised PBMCs, obtained before TCRalphabeta/CD19-depleted stem cell transplant. These receptors all stem from a boy younger than two with Wiskott-Aldrich syndrome, due to receive a stem cell transplant.

This chain links TRBV5-1 with TRBJ1-2; D possibly corresponds to TRBD1 (5 bases). The germline gives CDR1 SGHRS, CDR2 YFSETQ. CDR3 size: 12 residues. Trimming stripped 7 bases from V and 6 bases from J, with 13 bases between. The chain's CDR3 is CASLGAGNGYTF. For the CDR3, the DNA is TGCGCCAGCCTCGGGGCAGGGAATGGCTACACCTTC. Filled out from reference TRBV5-1 and TRBJ1-2, the complete variable domain reads KAGVTQTPRYLIKTRGQQVTLSCSPISGHRSVSWYQQTPGQGLQFLFEYFSETQRNKGNFPGRFSGRQFSNSRSEMNVSTLELGDSALYLCASLGAGNGYTFGSGTRLTVV.

This chain uses TRBV3-1 with TRBJ2-5, with D uncertain. From germline, CDR1 is LGHDT and CDR2 YNNKEL (reference sequence). CDR3 length equals 15 residues. V dropped 4 bases and J dropped 4 bases, with 16 bases sitting between them. The CDR3 spells CASSLDWGGRETQYF. CDR3 DNA: TGTGCCAGCAGCCTTGACTGGGGTGGGCGAGAGACCCAGTACTTC.

The V gene is TRBV24-1, the J gene TRBJ2-2; D not resolved. CDR3 length: 14 residues. The germline gives CDR1 KGHDR, CDR2 SFDVKD. Trimming left V 12 bases short and J 5 bases short, with 18 bases between. Here the CDR3 reads CAPITQHSTGELFF. Written as DNA, the CDR3 is TGTGCCCCCATAACCCAACACTCAACCGGGGAGCTGTTTTTT.

The chain carries TRBV10-3 and TRBJ2-1; TRBD2 matches at 9 bases. V lost 4 bases to trimming and J lost 5 bases; unmatched junction nucleotides: 6. The CDR3 runs 15 residues. Germline V gives CDR1 ENHRY, CDR2 SYGVKD. CDR3 coding DNA: TGTGCCATCAGTGTTAAGACTAGCGGCAACAATGAGCAGTTCTTC. This codes for CAISVKTSGNNEQFF.

The chain combines TRBV12-3 or TRBV12-4 with TRBJ2-1; tentatively, D is TRBD1 (6 bases). The CDR3 is made up of 15 amino acids. The V and J ends lost 2 bases and 5 bases respectively, with 13 bases between them. The DNA of the CDR3 is TGTGCCAGCAGTTTACTTCGACAGGTTAACAATGAGCAGTTCTTC. Its translation is CASSLLRQVNNEQFF.

Only a few counts were recorded for this clonotype. This chain joins TRBV11-2 and TRBJ1-4, with 12 bases fitting TRBD1. There are 15 residues in the CDR3. Germline lookup yields CDR1 SGHAT and CDR2 FQNNGV. V was pared by 1 base and J by 8 bases, with 2 bases of the junction left unmatched. The CDR3: CASSLGDRGHEKLFF. In DNA, the CDR3 is TGTGCCAGCAGCTTAGGGGACAGGGGGCACGAAAAACTGTTTTTT.

J is TRBJ2-3 and V is TRBV9, with 8 bases matching TRBD2. The V segment lost 4 bases and the J segment 1 base; nucleotides outside the gene matches: 5. The CDR3 is 15 amino acids. Germline loops: CDR1 SGDLS, CDR2 YYNGEE. CDR3 in DNA: TGTGCCAGCAGCACCTTGACTAGCGGCACAGATACGCAGTATTTT. As protein: CASSTLTSGTDTQYF.

The rearrangement uses TRBV7-9 and TRBJ2-7; TRBD1 matches 9 bases. CDR1 SEHNR and CDR2 FQNEAQ come from the germline V gene (reference sequence). CDR3 size: 15 residues. Germline trimming cut 3 bases from V and 2 bases from J; bases unmatched to any gene: 5. The CDR3 sequence: CASSFEDRGPYEQYF. CDR3 sequence (DNA): TGTGCCAGCAGCTTTGAGGACAGGGGTCCCTACGAGCAGTACTTC. The complete variable domain, with remaining parts taken from reference TRBV7-9 and TRBJ2-7, reads DTGVSQNPRHKITKRGQNVTFRCDPISEHNRLYWYRQTLGQGPEFLTYFQNEAQLEKSRLLSDRFSAERPKGSFSTLEIQRTEQGDSAMYLCASSFEDRGPYEQYFGPGTRLTVT.

This clonotype has just one count. The CDR3 reads CASSQDPDRNEKLFF. The DNA for the CDR3 is TGTGCCAGCAGCCAAGATCCGGACAGGAATGAAAAACTGTTTTTT. This chain joins TRBV14 and TRBJ1-4; 7 positions agree with TRBD1. The CDR3 has 15 residues. The germline gives CDR1 SGHDN, CDR2 FVKESK. V trimming: 0 bases; J trimming: 5 bases; junction bases outside the gene matches: 3.

J is TRBJ2-1 and V is TRBV20-1, with 10 nucleotides matching TRBD2. J gave up 7 bases and V 5 bases, and 11 bases lay outside the gene matches. Germline CDR1 is DFQATT and CDR2 is SNEGSKA (reference sequence). The CDR3 runs 15 residues. The CDR3 region is CSAPTLAGLRNEQFF. For the CDR3, the DNA is TGCAGTGCTCCGACACTAGCGGGACTAAGGAATGAGCAGTTCTTC.

The chain has TRBV13 and TRBJ2-5; tentative D call: TRBD1 (6 bases). V was shortened by 3 bases and J by 1 base, with 12 bases between the two germline ends. Germline V gene lookup returns CDR1 PRHDT and CDR2 FYEKMQ (reference sequence). The CDR3 loop spans 15 amino acids. CDR3 DNA sequence: TGTGCCAGCAGCTTTAGTTTCAGGGGCCAAGAGACCCAGTACTTC. It is translated as CASSFSFRGQETQYF. Looking up the rest from reference TRBV13 and TRBJ2-5 gives the full variable domain: AAGVIQSPRHLIKEKRETATLKCYPIPRHDTVYWYQQGPGQDPQFLISFYEKMQSDKGSIPDRFSAQQFSDYHSELNMSSLELGDSALYFCASSFSFRGQETQYFGPGTRLLVL.

This chain links TRBV30 with TRBJ2-6, with TRBD1 matching over 10 bases. The CDR3 runs to 16 residues. V gave up 2 bases and J gave up 4 bases; unmatched junction bases: 5. The V gene's germline CDR1 is GTSNPN and CDR2 SVGIG (reference sequence). DNA of the CDR3: TGTGCCTGGAGTTTGGGACAGGGGACCGGGGCCAACGTCCTGACTTTC. Translation gives CAWSLGQGTGANVLTF.

This clonotype has only one observation. The CDR3 nucleotides read TGTGCCAGCAGTGGGACATCTCCGTCTAATCAGCCCCAGCATTTT. Its protein product is CASSGTSPSNQPQHF. V gene TRBV27 combines with J gene TRBJ1-5; tentatively, D is TRBD1 (6 bases). This CDR3 has 15 residues. The ends were cut back, 5 bases at V and 4 bases at J, with 15 bases in the middle. Looked up from germline, CDR1 is MNHEY and CDR2 is SMNVEV (reference sequence).

The sample holds a few counts of this clonotype. The V gene is TRBV20-1, the J gene TRBJ2-7; D uncertain. This CDR3 is 13 amino acids long. Germline V gene lookup returns CDR1 DFQATT and CDR2 SNEGSKA (reference sequence). The V gene lost 6 bases and the J gene lost 6 bases, with 18 bases spanning the gap. The CDR3 coding sequence is TGCAGTGCGCCCGCGGCCAGGAGAGGCGAGCAGTACTTC. Its protein is CSAPAARRGEQYF.

J is TRBJ1-2 and V is TRBV4-2; the D gene is possibly TRBD1 (5 bases). Germline lookup yields CDR1 LGHNA and CDR2 YNFKEQ. Trimming removed 0 bases from V and 7 bases from J, with 18 bases in between. The CDR3 runs 16 residues. The CDR3 region is CASSQETGGAEGGYTF. CDR3 in DNA: TGTGCCAGCAGCCAAGAGACTGGAGGGGCGGAGGGTGGCTACACCTTC.

The rearrangement uses TRBV19 and TRBJ2-7; D is perhaps TRBD2 (6 bases). The CDR3 contains 14 residues. Germline V gives CDR1 LNHDA, CDR2 SQIVND (reference sequence). Trimming removed 3 bases at V and 4 bases at J, with 13 bases between. The DNA for the CDR3 is TGTGCCAGTAGTATCTTTAGCGGCAGATACGAGCAGTACTTC. Encoded protein: CASSIFSGRYEQYF.

Remarks on this clonotype: A read error may account for a junction end that differs from germline. The genes are TRBV7-2 and TRBJ2-7, with 7 bases identical to TRBD2. Germline V CDR1 and CDR2: SGHTA, FQGNSA. This CDR3 comprises 14 residues. CDR3 in DNA: TGTGCCAGCAGTTTAGGACTAGAGCCCTACGAGCAGTACTTC. Amino acids: CASSLGLEPYEQYF.

The chain joins TRBV18 to TRBJ1-1; D is ambiguous. V was clipped by 3 bases and J by 4 bases, with 6 bases between them. Germline CDR1 reads KGHSH; CDR2 reads LQKENI. The CDR3 is 12 residues long. The CDR3 DNA reads TGTGCCAGCTCACCCCGAGCCACTGAAGCTTTCTTT. Its translation is CASSPRATEAFF.

The chain carries TRBV27 and TRBJ1-1; D is undetermined. The V gene's germline CDR1 is MNHEY and CDR2 SMNVEV (reference sequence). The V end lost 2 bases, the J end lost 4 bases, and 11 bases lay between the germline ends. The CDR3 is made up of 14 amino acids. CDR3 region: CASSLLARGTEAFF. In DNA, the CDR3 is TGTGCCAGCAGTTTACTAGCTCGTGGCACTGAAGCTTTCTTT.

As for this clonotype: An end of the junction differs from the germline gene, which may be a read error. This chain links TRBV7-9 with TRBJ2-1; TRBD2 is a possible D gene (5 bases). Germline V CDR1 and CDR2: SEHNR, FQNEAQ (reference sequence). This CDR3 has 15 residues. The CDR3 DNA sequence: TGTGCCCGCAGCGCCAGCGGAGTGGGGTACAATGAGCAGTTCTTC. This codes for CARSASGVGYNEQFF.

The chain is built from TRBV6-2 or TRBV6-3 and TRBJ2-1; D not resolved. CDR1 is MNHEY, CDR2 SVGEGT, per germline. V dropped 6 bases and J dropped 0 bases, with 12 bases sitting between them. The CDR3 has 15 residues. CDR3: CASRLTRSSYNEQFF. CDR3 nucleotide sequence: TGTGCCAGCAGACTGACTCGGAGCTCCTACAATGAGCAGTTCTTC.

The genes are TRBV27 and TRBJ1-5, with 7 bases identical to TRBD1. The ends lost 6 bases at V and 5 bases at J; junction bases unmatched: 16. The CDR3 is 17 amino acids. CDR1 and CDR2 (germline): MNHEY, SMNVEV (reference sequence). The CDR3 sequence is CASSRTGLSLLHQPQHF. CDR3 coding DNA: TGTGCCAGCAGCCGGACAGGTCTATCCCTTCTCCATCAGCCCCAGCATTTT.

V is TRBV29-1 and J is TRBJ2-4, with D perhaps TRBD1 or TRBD2 (5 bases each). The CDR3 contains 14 residues. The germline V and J ends were trimmed by 4 bases and 9 bases, with 19 bases remaining between them. CDR1 is SQVTM, CDR2 ANQGSEA, per germline. The CDR3 DNA is TGCAGCGTTGGTCGGGGACCACCGAGCGGCATTCAGTACTTC. Translation gives CSVGRGPPSGIQYF.

The V call is TRBV4-1, the J call TRBJ2-7, with 7 nucleotides matching TRBD1. Germline trimming cut 1 base from V and 6 bases from J; bases unmatched to any gene: 12. CDR3 length: 16 amino acids. Germline lookup yields CDR1 MGHRA and CDR2 YSYEKL. The CDR3 bases are TGCGCCAGCAGCCAAGCCCCTACAGGGGTTTGGTCCGAGCAGTACTTC. Translation: CASSQAPTGVWSEQYF.

J is TRBJ2-1 and V is TRBV4-2; D possibly corresponds to TRBD2 (5 bases). CDR1 is LGHNA, CDR2 YNFKEQ, per germline. This CDR3 comprises 13 residues. Trimming pared 0 bases from V and 9 bases from J, leaving 9 bases between. CDR3 protein: CASSQDRGGEQFF. CDR3 sequence (DNA): TGTGCCAGCAGCCAAGATCGCGGAGGTGAGCAGTTCTTC.

This clonotype was observed a few times. The chain combines TRBV10-3 with TRBJ1-2, with D possibly TRBD1 on 5 matching bases. Trimming removed 4 bases at V and 7 bases at J, with 10 bases between. The germline gives CDR1 ENHRY, CDR2 SYGVKD. CDR3 length equals 12 residues. The CDR3 DNA is TGTGCCATCAGTGGAGGGGTCTCTGGCTACACCTTC. Amino acid sequence: CAISGGVSGYTF.

The V and J genes are TRBV5-6 and TRBJ1-1; TRBD1 might be the D (5 bases). The germline CDR1 and CDR2 sequences are SGHDT and YYEEEE. The V and J ends lost 4 bases and 0 bases respectively, with 13 bases between them. The CDR3 is 15 amino acids. The CDR3 reads CASSHTQGLNTEAFF. CDR3 bases: TGTGCCAGCAGCCATACGCAGGGTTTGAACACTGAAGCTTTCTTT. Full variable domain (missing parts from reference TRBV5-6 and TRBJ1-1): DAGVTQSPTHLIKTRGQQVTLRCSPKSGHDTVSWYQQALGQGPQFIFQYYEEEERQRGNFPDRFSGHQFPNYSSELNVNALLLGDSALYLCASSHTQGLNTEAFFGQGTRLTVV.